This TCR beta chain was documented in a study of blood T cell repertoires in COVID-19. The CDR3 consists of 13 residues. V was clipped by 1 base and J by 6 bases, with 10 bases between them. Germline V lookup: CDR1 LGHDT, CDR2 YNNKEL (reference sequence). Under the authors' procedure: It was from reference gene primer amplification that nucleated cell counts were estimated. Measured with immunoSEQ multiplex PCR; TCRdb has only the in-frame clones, and not every one. V and J calls and clone size are as listed in that table; D and trimming were resolved from the DNA. The data contain a few hundred thousand clones, around 87% of them singletons.

The receptor's source is a woman between 65 and 79 years old with active or convalescent COVID-19. Source material: peripheral blood. The V and J genes are TRBV3-1 (or the pseudogene TRBV3-2) and TRBJ2-7; D might be TRBD1 (5 bases). CDR3 sequence: CASSQGGTGEQYF. CDR3 sequence (DNA): TGTGCCAGCAGCCAAGGAGGTACAGGCGAGCAGTACTTC.